Presented here are 20 T cell receptor beta chains from one specimen sequenced in a study of Graves' ophthalmopathy and Graves' hyperthyroidism. Amplification from RNA transcripts yielded the TCR beta CDR3 regions. A first-round RT-PCR used HTBI primers, followed by a second-round multiplex PCR. TCRdb itself ran the multiplex PCR reads through MiXCR, one entry per CDR3 protein. The repertoire consists of about 380,000 distinct CDR3 sequences, with 15% to 19% occurring once and the leading ten covering roughly 7%. Sequencing used peripheral blood. The source is a woman between 18 and 29 years old with stable Graves' hyperthyroidism.

There are a few counts of this clonotype. V gene TRBV19 combines with J gene TRBJ2-2, with 10 bases that match TRBD2. The CDR3 is 16 amino acids. Losses at the gene ends were 5 bases for V and 4 bases for J; bases not matched to a gene: 7. Germline CDR1 is LNHDA and CDR2 is SQIVND (reference sequence). CDR3 sequence: CASSPLAGAITGELFF. The CDR3 DNA follows: TGTGCCAGTAGTCCGCTAGCGGGGGCCATCACCGGGGAGCTGTTTTTT.

This clonotype was seen repeatedly, ten times or more. This sequence joins TRBV13 and TRBJ2-7, with 11 bases identical to TRBD1. V was clipped by 5 bases and J by 6 bases; unmatched bases: 6. Germline values: CDR1 PRHDT, CDR2 FYEKMQ (reference sequence). This CDR3 comprises 14 residues. The CDR3 sequence is CASSRTGTGGEQYF. In DNA form, the CDR3 reads TGTGCCAGCAGCAGGACCGGGACAGGGGGCGAGCAGTACTTC.

This clonotype occurred many times. The chain links TRBV12-3 or TRBV12-4 to TRBJ2-5; 12 bases fit TRBD2. The CDR3 length is 15 residues. Germline trimming cut 6 bases from V and 5 bases from J; bases unmatched to any gene: 7. Written as DNA, the CDR3 is TGTGCCAGCAGCGACACTAGCGGGGGGTCGGAGACCCAGTACTTC. This encodes CASSDTSGGSETQYF.

This clonotype showed up many times. The chain links TRBV9 to TRBJ1-1; possible D gene TRBD1, 6 bases. The V end was cut by 4 bases, the J end by 1 base, with 11 bases between. The CDR3 has 14 residues. Germline assignment: CDR1 SGDLS and CDR2 YYNGEE. The CDR3 nucleotides are TGTGCCAGCAGCTGGGGACACACGAACACTGAAGCTTTCTTT. Translation: CASSWGHTNTEAFF. Looking up the rest from reference TRBV9 and TRBJ1-1 gives the full variable domain: DSGVTQTPKHLITATGQRVTLRCSPRSGDLSVYWYQQSLDQGLQFLIQYYNGEERAKGNILERFSAQQFPDLHSELNLSSLELGDSALYFCASSWGHTNTEAFFGQGTRLTVV.

Ten or more counts support this clonotype. The chain is built from TRBV12-3 or TRBV12-4 and TRBJ1-2, with D hard to call. The CDR3 runs to 14 residues. V lost 6 bases and J 8 bases, leaving 19 bases between the germline ends. CDR3 amino acids: CASSPFRRVDGYTF. The CDR3 bases are TGTGCCAGCAGCCCATTCAGGAGGGTGGACGGCTACACCTTC.

This clonotype was observed many times. The chain employs TRBV20-1 and TRBJ2-5; perhaps TRBD2 as D (5 bases). The CDR3 consists of 16 residues. The germline gives CDR1 DFQATT, CDR2 SNEGSKA (reference sequence). Trimming stripped 0 bases from V and 5 bases from J, with 19 bases between. CDR3 in DNA: TGCAGTGCTAGAGATCCGAGGACTTGGCATGGGGAGACCCAGTACTTC. Encoded protein: CSARDPRTWHGETQYF.

The rearrangement links TRBV29-1 to TRBJ1-2; D ambiguous. CDR1 and CDR2 from the germline V gene are SQVTM and ANQGSEA. The CDR3 spans 12 residues. V lost 4 bases to trimming and J lost 5 bases, with 11 bases between them. CDR3: CSVGLARYGYTF. Written as DNA, the CDR3 is TGCAGCGTTGGTTTAGCCAGATATGGCTACACCTTC.

This clonotype was recorded many times. V gene TRBV18 combines with J gene TRBJ1-2; D gene ambiguous. The germline V gene has CDR1 KGHSH and CDR2 LQKENI. The length of the CDR3 is 14 residues. V shed 1 base and J shed 4 bases, with 10 bases lying between them. Here the CDR3 reads CASSPRFPGYGYTF. The DNA for the CDR3 is TGTGCCAGCTCACCACGGTTTCCCGGCTATGGCTACACCTTC.

The rearrangement uses TRBV2 and TRBJ2-7, with TRBD1 as a possible D gene (5 bases). Trimming removed 7 bases from V and 11 bases from J, with 12 bases in between. From germline, CDR1 is SNHLY and CDR2 FYNNEI. This CDR3 contains 10 residues. This CDR3 is CASNGASKYF. In nucleotides, the CDR3 is TGTGCCAGCAATGGGGCCTCGAAGTACTTC.

Ten or more counts support this clonotype. The chain is built from TRBV12-3 or TRBV12-4 and TRBJ2-5; D perhaps matches TRBD2 (7 bases). The V and J ends lost 3 bases and 1 base respectively, with 18 bases between them. This CDR3 has 17 residues. Here the CDR3 reads CASSLLSGGHIQETQYF. CDR3 coding DNA: TGTGCCAGCAGTTTGTTGTCGGGGGGACACATCCAAGAGACCCAGTACTTC.

This chain connects TRBV18 to TRBJ1-1; a weak D match, TRBD1 (5 bases). The ends were cut back, 0 bases at V and 11 bases at J, with 22 bases in the middle. The CDR3 totals 16 residues. Germline V gives CDR1 KGHSH, CDR2 LQKENI. The CDR3 sequence is CASSPPANRNSGAAFF. CDR3 bases: TGTGCCAGCTCACCACCAGCTAACAGGAACTCAGGCGCGGCTTTCTTT.

This chain links TRBV7-2 with TRBJ2-2; maybe TRBD2 (6 bases). Germline V gene data show CDR1 as SGHTA and CDR2 as FQGNSA. The CDR3 is made up of 14 amino acids. V was cut by 10 bases and J by 1 base, with 13 bases left in between. The CDR3 coding sequence is TGTGCCACTTCACCCGGGGGGAACACCGGGGAGCTGTTTTTT. It is translated as CATSPGGNTGELFF.

The chain has TRBV5-8 and TRBJ2-7, with TRBD1 matching 10 bases. Germline V gene lookup returns CDR1 SGHTS and CDR2 YDEGEE. This CDR3 region has 16 residues. The J segment lost 3 bases and the V segment lost 6 bases, leaving 12 bases of the junction unmatched. The CDR3: CASTPWGTGVIYEQYF. In DNA, the CDR3 is TGTGCCAGCACCCCATGGGGGACAGGGGTTATCTACGAGCAGTACTTC.

V and J are TRBV11-2 and TRBJ2-7; the D gene could be TRBD1 or TRBD2 (5 bases each). CDR3 length: 15 amino acids. The V end was cut by 6 bases, the J end by 0 bases, with 15 bases between. The germline V gene encodes CDR1 SGHAT and CDR2 FQNNGV. The CDR3 DNA reads as TGTGCCAGCAGTGAAAGGCAGGGAGTCTCCTACGAGCAGTACTTC. Protein: CASSERQGVSYEQYF. Full variable domain (outside the CDR3, taken from reference TRBV11-2 and TRBJ2-7): EAGVAQSPRYKIIEKRQSVAFWCNPISGHATLYWYQQILGQGPKLLIQFQNNGVVDDSQLPKDRFSAERLKGVDSTLKIQPAKLEDSAVYLCASSERQGVSYEQYFGPGTRLTVT.

This sequence joins TRBV5-1 and TRBJ2-7; a weak D match, TRBD2 (5 bases). Between the trimmed V and J ends, which lost 3 bases and 3 bases, there was a span of 16 bases. CDR1 is SGHRS and CDR2 is YFSETQ in the germline V gene. This CDR3 has 15 residues. In nucleotides, the CDR3 is TGCGCCAGCAGCTCCGCTGGGGAGCTCAACTACGAGCAGTACTTC. Encoded protein: CASSSAGELNYEQYF. Filled out from reference TRBV5-1 and TRBJ2-7, the complete variable domain reads KAGVTQTPRYLIKTRGQQVTLSCSPISGHRSVSWYQQTPGQGLQFLFEYFSETQRNKGNFPGRFSGRQFSNSRSEMNVSTLELGDSALYLCASSSAGELNYEQYFGPGTRLTVT.

Many counts were recorded for this clonotype. The chain joins TRBV6-1 to TRBJ2-7; no definite D call. This CDR3 is built from 15 residues. Germline CDR1 reads MNHNS; CDR2 reads SASEGT. V gave up 7 bases and J gave up 1 base, with 17 bases separating them. Here the CDR3 reads CASKGGEERSYEQYF. The CDR3 nucleotides are TGTGCCAGCAAGGGCGGAGAAGAGAGATCCTACGAGCAGTACTTC.

This clonotype was picked up many times. The V and J genes are TRBV7-2 and TRBJ1-2; 9 bases align to TRBD1. Germline CDR1 is SGHTA and CDR2 is FQGNSA. The CDR3 is 15 amino acids. V gave up 0 bases and J gave up 7 bases; unmatched junction bases: 6. This CDR3 is CASSLATGGYSGYTF. The CDR3 DNA reads as TGTGCCAGCAGCTTAGCGACAGGGGGGTATTCTGGCTACACCTTC.

This clonotype was seen at least ten times. J is TRBJ1-5 and V is TRBV12-3 or TRBV12-4, with 7 bases identical to TRBD1. The J segment lost 11 bases and the V segment lost 5 bases, leaving 6 bases of the junction unmatched. The CDR3 is made up of 12 amino acids. The CDR3 sequence: CASSLGQASQHF. DNA for the CDR3: TGTGCCAGCAGTCTTGGACAGGCGTCCCAGCATTTT.

J is TRBJ2-3 and V is TRBV11-2; D is unresolved. The germline V gene has CDR1 SGHAT and CDR2 FQNNGV. This CDR3 is 15 amino acids long. V was cut by 1 base and J by 0 bases, with 8 bases left in between. The CDR3 reads CASSLGGFSTDTQYF. The CDR3 DNA sequence: TGTGCCAGCAGCTTAGGAGGCTTTAGCACAGATACGCAGTATTTT. Full variable domain (remainder filled in from reference TRBV11-2 and TRBJ2-3): EAGVAQSPRYKIIEKRQSVAFWCNPISGHATLYWYQQILGQGPKLLIQFQNNGVVDDSQLPKDRFSAERLKGVDSTLKIQPAKLEDSAVYLCASSLGGFSTDTQYFGPGTRLTVL.

This clonotype was seen only a few times. The CDR3 DNA is TGTGCCAGCAGTTACCTAGATTGGGGGGAGACCCAGTACTTC. Its protein is CASSYLDWGETQYF. This sequence joins TRBV6-2 or TRBV6-3 and TRBJ2-5; D could derive from TRBD1 or TRBD2 (5 bases each). Germline lookup yields CDR1 MNHEY and CDR2 SVGEGT. The ends were cut back, 2 bases at V and 5 bases at J, with 12 bases in the middle. The CDR3 extends over 14 amino acids.